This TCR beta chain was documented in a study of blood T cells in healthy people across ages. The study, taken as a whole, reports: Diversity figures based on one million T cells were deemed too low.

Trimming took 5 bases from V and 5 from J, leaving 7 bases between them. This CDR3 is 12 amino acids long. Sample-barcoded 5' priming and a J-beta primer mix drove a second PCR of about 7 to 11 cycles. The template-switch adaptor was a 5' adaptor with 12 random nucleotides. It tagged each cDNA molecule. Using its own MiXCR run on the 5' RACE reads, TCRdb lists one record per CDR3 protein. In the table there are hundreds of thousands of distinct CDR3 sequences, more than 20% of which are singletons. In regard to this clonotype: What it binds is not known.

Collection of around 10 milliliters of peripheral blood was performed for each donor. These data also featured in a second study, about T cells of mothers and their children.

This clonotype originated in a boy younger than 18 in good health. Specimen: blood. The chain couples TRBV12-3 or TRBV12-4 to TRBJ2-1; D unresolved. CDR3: CASSRNHNEQFF. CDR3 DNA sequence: TGTGCCAGCAGTCGAAACCACAATGAGCAGTTCTTC.